This TCR beta chain was obtained from a study of cytomegalovirus exposure and HLA in healthy donors. Findings and limits, study-wide: Whilst most TCR sequences proved rare, a subset of public TCRs occurred across many donors.

This CDR3 has 15 residues. Germline lookup yields CDR1 SGHRS and CDR2 YFSETQ. V lost 6 bases and J lost 2; bases outside the gene matches: 5. The assay was immunoSEQ multiplex PCR, and TCRdb's table has in-frame clones only and misses some. The table lists 110,000 to 150,000 clones, about 90% of them singletons, with 2.9% in the top ten. Concerning this clone itself: What it recognizes is unknown.

This chain links TRBV5-1 with TRBJ2-2; TRBD2 matches at 9 bases. The source is a man between 18 and 29 years old in good health and CMV-seronegative. Sequencing was carried out using PBMCs. The DNA for the CDR3 is TGCGCCAGCACCGGCGGGAGGGATAACACCGGGGAGCTGTTTTTT. Encoded protein: CASTGGRDNTGELFF.